This T cell receptor (beta chain) was obtained from a study of T cells after yellow fever vaccination. Study outcomes and limitations: There was a small share of clonotypes that showed up in both the CD4 and CD8 compartments. At approximately 96% for CD4 and just over 85% for CD8, most primary-vaccination clones showed up again after the booster.

Ten or more counts support this clonotype. Its antigen is not known. TCRdb redid the calling of the 5' RACE reads with MiXCR, one entry per CDR3 protein. The table has approximately 70,000 distinct CDR3 sequences, about 6.5% seen once. The CDR3 extends over 13 amino acids. CDR1 is ENHRY, CDR2 SYGVKD, per germline. Trimming removed 6 bases at V and 1 base at J, with 9 bases between. The V call is TRBV10-3, the J call TRBJ1-1; D gene ambiguous. This sequence was found in a man aged 18 to 29 who received the YFV17D yellow fever vaccine. Sequences were derived from CD8+ T cells sorted from PBMCs, sampled roughly 45 days after the first yellow fever vaccination. This CDR3 is CAISGLANTEAFF. The CDR3 DNA is TGTGCCATCAGCGGTCTTGCGAACACTGAAGCTTTCTTT.